A single sample is the source of the 6 T cell receptor beta chains below, sequenced in a study of beta chain features in type 1 diabetes. Study results and caveats: Patients with Type 1 diabetes showed moderately but significantly shorter TCRB CDR3s in all four CD4+ subsets.

Antigens of these TCRs are unknown. The study reverse transcribed the entire isolated RNA, so it sequenced expressed TCRB transcripts. The assay was immunoSEQ multiplex PCR, and TCRdb's table has in-frame clones only and misses some. The repertoire includes a few hundred thousand clones, around 10% of them detected once, and approximately 0.6% sits in the top ten. Sequenced input: central memory CD4+ T cells from blood. The receptors come from a man aged 25 to 45 with type 1 diabetes.

This clone was observed many times. V usage is TRBV4-2 and J usage is TRBJ2-2; D gene ambiguous. Germline CDR1 LGHNA, CDR2 YNFKEQ. The CDR3 covers 14 residues. The V end lost 1 base, the J end lost 2 bases, and 5 bases lay between the germline ends. Here the CDR3 DNA reads TGTGCCAGCAGCCAAGTAGGAAACACCGGGGAGCTGTTTTTT. Protein product: CASSQVGNTGELFF.

The chain recombines TRBV27 with TRBJ2-2; 8 nucleotides agree with TRBD2. Per germline, CDR1 MNHEY and CDR2 SMNVEV (reference sequence). Losses at the gene ends were 4 bases for V and 1 base for J; bases not matched to a gene: 11. The CDR3 runs to 18 residues. CDR3 sequence reads: CASSSVVGGRLNTGELFF. The CDR3 DNA sequence: TGTGCCAGCAGTTCCGTGGTGGGCGGGAGGCTGAACACCGGGGAGCTGTTTTTT.

The rearrangement uses TRBV7-3 and TRBJ2-1, with 12 bases fitting TRBD2. Per the germline V gene, CDR1 is SGHTA and CDR2 is FQGTGA. V trimming: 5 bases; J trimming: 4 bases; junction bases outside the gene matches: 3. The CDR3 contains 15 residues. In DNA form, the CDR3 reads TGTGCCAGCAGCGAGGGACTAGCGGGTTACAATGAGCAGTTCTTC. Encoded protein: CASSEGLAGYNEQFF.

The CDR3 DNA is TGTGCCAGCAGCATTAACGAGGGGGCGATTTACGAGCAGTACTTC. Its protein is CASSINEGAIYEQYF. The chain has TRBV9 and TRBJ2-7, with 7 bases identical to TRBD1. Germline V gene sequence: CDR1 SGDLS, CDR2 YYNGEE. The CDR3 totals 15 residues. The V and J ends lost 4 bases and 4 bases, in that order; junction bases with no gene match: 11.

The V gene is TRBV7-9, the J gene TRBJ2-2; TRBD1 is a possible D gene (6 bases). The CDR3 totals 15 residues. Deletions cut 5 bases from V and 3 bases from J, with 13 bases between. From germline, CDR1 is SEHNR and CDR2 FQNEAQ (reference sequence). CDR3 DNA: TGTGCCAGCAGCCCCAGGGGTCACGACACCGGGGAGCTGTTTTTT. It codes for CASSPRGHDTGELFF.

This clone was counted between two and nine times. The V and J genes are TRBV5-6 and TRBJ2-1; 7 nucleotides line up with TRBD2. V lost 4 bases to trimming and J lost 0 bases; unmatched junction nucleotides: 7. Germline V lookup: CDR1 SGHDT, CDR2 YYEEEE. This CDR3 has 16 residues. DNA for the CDR3: TGTGCCAGCAGCGAACCGACTAGCAACTCCTACAATGAGCAGTTCTTC. Its translation: CASSEPTSNSYNEQFF.